This T cell receptor beta chain is drawn from a study of blood T cell repertoires in COVID-19. Study at large: Samples representing acute and convalescent COVID-19 were sourced from the United States, Italy and Spain. T cells, B-cell-depleted T cells, or PBMCs supplied cDNA or gDNA.

Methods used by the authors: Amplification of reference gene primers was used by the study to estimate nucleated cell counts. Profiled with immunoSEQ multiplex PCR; TCRdb holds only in-frame clones, not every one. The DNA gave D and trimming, while V, J and clone size come from that table. Of hundreds of thousands of clones listed, about 90% are singletons. V was shortened by 0 bases and J by 0 bases, with 8 bases between the two germline ends. Germline V CDR1 and CDR2: LGHNA, YSLEER. This CDR3 comprises 15 residues. Sample: peripheral blood. This receptor was identified in a woman under 30 who had recovered from COVID-19. This chain uses TRBV4-3 with TRBJ1-2; D call uncertain. In nucleotides, the CDR3 is TGCGCCAGCAGCCAAGATCCTAATCCTAACTATGGCTACACCTTC. Protein sequence: CASSQDPNPNYGYTF.